This T cell receptor beta chain stems from a study of blood T cell repertoires in COVID-19. Study context: Nucleic acid was either cDNA or gDNA, and it came from T cells, B-cell-depleted T cells, or PBMCs.

Per germline, CDR1 MDHEN and CDR2 SYDVKM. V shed 4 bases, J shed 7 bases, and the junction held 9 bases outside the gene matches. CDR3 length: 14 amino acids. Using immunoSEQ multiplex PCR, the repertoire was profiled, and TCRdb retains in-frame clones only, with some absent. The profile shows hundreds of thousands of clones, 84% of them singletons. All enrollees were roughly 18 to 95 years old and from approximately 24 US areas. The sequenced sample consisted of PBMCs or T cells enriched from blood (not recorded which). The sequence was collected from a middle-aged woman who had recovered from COVID-19. The chain combines TRBV28 with TRBJ2-7; 8 bases align to TRBD2. The CDR3 nucleotides are TGTGCCAGCAGTTACGGAGCGGGAGCTAGTGAGCAGTACTTC. It specifies CASSYGAGASEQYF.